Listed below are T cell receptor beta chains from one sample, sequenced in a study of graft-versus-host responses after intestinal transplantation. Measured with immunoSEQ multiplex PCR; TCRdb has only the in-frame clones, and not every one. The table has about 85,000 clones, over 80% seen once. The antigens for these receptors are not known. The sequenced sample was unstimulated CD8+ T cells sorted from spleen or lymph node cells, obtained before intestinal transplant. Receptors originate from a human donor who received an intestinal transplant. Each CDR3 is given with its conserved first and last residue. A D gene is named only where the DNA matches it firmly. The listing skips clone size in some rows; elsewhere it reads once, few, many or a size class.

j_call d_call cdr3_length clone_size v_call cdr3_aa cdr3_nt
TRBJ2-7 TRBD1 15 few TRBV5-8 CASSRGQGEADEQYF TGTGCCAGCAGCCGAGGACAGGGCGAGGCTGACGAGCAGTACTTC
TRBJ2-3 TRBD1 16 - TRBV27 CASSYLDRSGTDTQYF TGTGCCAGCAGTTACCTGGACAGGAGCGGCACAGATACGCAGTATTTT
TRBJ2-2 TRBD2 13 - TRBV6-4 CATSGTSSGELFF TGTGCCACCTCCGGGACTAGCTCCGGGGAGCTGTTTTTT
TRBJ2-1 TRBD2 15 - TRBV27 CASSPAPGTSNEQFF TGTGCCAGCAGTCCCGCCCCAGGGACTAGCAATGAGCAGTTCTTC
TRBJ2-7 - 14 - TRBV11-1 CASSFGASSYEQYF TGTGCCAGCAGCTTTGGGGCGAGCTCCTACGAGCAGTACTTC
TRBJ2-7 - 14 - TRBV11-2 CASSSFKGLLEQYF TGTGCCAGCAGCTCCTTCAAGGGTCTGCTCGAGCAGTACTTC
TRBJ2-1 - 14 - TRBV21-1 CATGREGRSYEQFF TGTGCCACTGGCCGGGAGGGCCGTTCTTATGAGCAGTTCTTC
TRBJ2-7 - 15 - TRBV4-1 CASTYRGQGSYEQYF TGCGCCAGCACTTACCGGGGCCAGGGAAGCTACGAGCAGTACTTC
TRBJ2-7 - 20 - TRBV5-1 CASSLETVEKIRWSSYEQYF TGCGCCAGCAGCCTGGAGACAGTTGAGAAGATCCGTTGGAGCTCCTACGAGCAGTACTTC
TRBJ2-5 TRBD1 17 - TRBV7-2 CASSIRPDRRQEETQYF TGTGCCAGCAGCATTCGACCGGACAGGCGTCAGGAAGAGACCCAGTACTTC
TRBJ2-1 - 13 - TRBV27 CASGRVSYNEQFF TGTGCCAGCGGGCGGGTATCTTACAATGAGCAGTTCTTC
TRBJ2-7 - 14 - TRBV2 CASSEDPAPYEQYF TGTGCCAGCAGTGAAGATCCTGCTCCCTACGAGCAGTACTTC
TRBJ2-7 TRBD2 13 once TRBV10-2 CATGGSGGYEQYF TGCGCCACGGGGGGGAGCGGGGGCTACGAGCAGTACTTC
TRBJ2-3 - 20 - TRBV4-1 CASSQEPLILGPIRTDTQYF TGCGCCAGCAGCCAAGAACCCTTAATACTAGGCCCGATTCGCACAGATACGCAGTATTTT
TRBJ2-3 TRBD2 14 - TRBV9 CASSVSGRSDTQYF TGTGCCAGCAGCGTCAGCGGGAGGTCAGATACGCAGTATTTT
TRBJ2-1 TRBD1 15 - TRBV27 CASSPGTGDFHEQFF TGTGCCAGCAGTCCAGGGACAGGCGATTTCCATGAGCAGTTCTTC
TRBJ2-3 - 14 - TRBV4-1 CASNFYVGTDTQYF TGCGCCAGCAACTTCTACGTAGGCACAGATACGCAGTATTTT
TRBJ2-7 - 11 - TRBV28 CASSRAGEQYF TGTGCCAGCAGTCGAGCAGGCGAGCAGTACTTC
TRBJ1-1 TRBD1 13 - TRBV7-9 CASSGQGITEAFF TGTGCCAGCAGTGGACAGGGGATCACTGAAGCTTTCTTT
TRBJ2-1 TRBD2 17 - TRBV7-7 CASSSGTSGTLINEQFF TGTGCCAGCAGCTCCGGGACTAGCGGCACGCTTATCAATGAGCAGTTCTTC
TRBJ2-1 - 14 - TRBV29-1 CSAKRRLHYNEQFF TGCAGCGCCAAACGTAGATTACATTACAATGAGCAGTTCTTC
TRBJ2-7 - 13 - TRBV27 CASSPGESYEQYF TGTGCCAGCAGCCCAGGGGAGTCCTACGAGCAGTACTTC
TRBJ2-5 - 14 - TRBV7-6 CASSLEWGQETQYF TGTGCCAGCAGCTTAGAGTGGGGACAAGAGACCCAGTACTTC
TRBJ2-1 - 14 - TRBV9 CASSVGDSLNEQFF TGTGCCAGCAGCGTAGGGGACTCCCTCAATGAGCAGTTCTTC
TRBJ2-1 TRBD2 14 - TRBV6-5 CASTASGGWNEQFF TGTGCCAGCACGGCTAGCGGGGGGTGGAATGAGCAGTTCTTC
TRBJ2-1 - 16 once TRBV5-6 CASSFQGPYYYNEQFF TGTGCCAGCAGCTTCCAGGGCCCCTATTACTACAATGAGCAGTTCTTC
TRBJ2-2 - 14 - TRBV13 CASSLGGSTGELFF TGTGCCAGCAGCTTAGGGGGTTCCACCGGGGAGCTGTTTTTT
TRBJ2-5 TRBD1 15 - TRBV5-4 CASSLSDREEETQYF TGTGCCAGCAGCTTGTCGGACAGGGAAGAAGAGACCCAGTACTTC
TRBJ2-1 TRBD2 15 - TRBV4-1 CASSLTSGSGNEQFF TGCGCCAGCAGCCTGACTAGCGGGAGCGGCAATGAGCAGTTCTTC
TRBJ2-7 - 14 few TRBV5-6 CASSLGTRAGEQYF TGTGCCAGCAGCTTAGGGACAAGGGCGGGGGAGCAGTACTTC
TRBJ2-5 TRBD2 16 - TRBV4-2 CASSQEEWAGEETQYF TGTGCCAGCAGCCAAGAGGAATGGGCGGGAGAGGAGACCCAGTACTTC
TRBJ2-7 TRBD2 15 - TRBV29-1 CSVEEGTSGSYEQYF TGCAGCGTTGAAGAGGGGACTAGCGGGAGCTACGAGCAGTACTTC
TRBJ2-1 TRBD1 14 - TRBV27 CASSLGTGEHEQFF TGTGCCAGCAGTTTAGGGACAGGGGAACATGAGCAGTTCTTC
TRBJ1-1 - 12 - TRBV27 CASSLSDTEAFF TGTGCCAGCAGTTTAAGCGACACTGAAGCTTTCTTT
TRBJ2-7 - 15 - TRBV30 CAWSPISDLTSEQYF TGTGCCTGGAGCCCTATATCGGATCTGACCTCCGAGCAGTACTTC
TRBJ2-1 TRBD2 15 - TRBV11-2 CASSLDLLAGHEQFF TGTGCCAGCAGCTTAGATCTACTAGCGGGGCATGAGCAGTTCTTC
TRBJ2-7 - 13 - TRBV13 CASSLARANEQYF TGTGCCAGCAGCTTGGCGCGGGCAAACGAGCAGTACTTC
TRBJ2-2 TRBD2 17 - TRBV29-1 CSVEFKVAGPNTGELFF TGCAGCGTTGAATTTAAAGTAGCGGGTCCGAACACCGGGGAGCTGTTTTTT
TRBJ2-5 TRBD2 15 - TRBV6-1 CASRGLAGGQETQYF TGTGCCAGCAGGGGGCTAGCGGGGGGCCAAGAGACCCAGTACTTC
TRBJ2-5 TRBD1 15 - TRBV7-9 CASSSYSTGEKTQYF TGTGCCAGCAGCTCCTACTCGACAGGGGAAAAGACCCAGTACTTC
TRBJ1-2 - 15 - TRBV4-1 CASSHQDTGGYGYTF TGCGCCAGCAGCCACCAGGACACCGGTGGGTATGGCTACACCTTC
TRBJ2-1 TRBD2 15 - TRBV6-1 CASRPSGTAYNEQFF TGTGCCAGCAGGCCTAGCGGGACCGCCTACAATGAGCAGTTCTTC
TRBJ2-1 TRBD2 16 - TRBV28 CASSRSFSGAYNEQFF TGTGCCAGCAGCCGCTCCTTTAGCGGGGCCTACAATGAGCAGTTCTTC
TRBJ2-7 - 13 once TRBV28 CASSYGTIYEQYF TGTGCCAGCAGTTACGGGACCATCTACGAGCAGTACTTC
TRBJ2-7 - 11 - TRBV7-9 CASSPLGEQYF TGTGCCAGCAGCCCCCTCGGCGAGCAGTACTTC
TRBJ2-1 - 13 - TRBV28 CASSLGSPNEQFF TGTGCCAGCAGTTTAGGGTCCCCTAATGAGCAGTTCTTC
TRBJ2-7 TRBD1 14 - TRBV6-6 CASSYQRQGDEQYF TGTGCCAGCAGTTACCAAAGACAGGGGGACGAGCAGTACTTC
TRBJ2-5 TRBD2 16 - TRBV30 CAWSDSSGRYQETQYF TGTGCCTGGAGTGACTCTAGCGGGCGCTACCAAGAGACCCAGTACTTC
TRBJ2-7 - 9 - TRBV6-5 CASGTEQYF TGTGCCTCCGGGACCGAGCAGTACTTC
TRBJ2-1 TRBD2 11 - TRBV6-1 CAGEGYNEQFF TGTGCCGGGGAGGGGTACAATGAGCAGTTCTTC
TRBJ2-5 - 15 - TRBV2 CASSRLAVRGKTQYF TGTGCCAGCAGTAGGCTAGCGGTGAGGGGGAAGACCCAGTACTTC
TRBJ2-3 - 13 - TRBV6-5 CASSYLRGDTQYF TGTGCCAGCAGTTACCTTAGGGGGGATACGCAGTATTTT
TRBJ2-7 - 16 - TRBV4-2 CASSQDVTSPSYEQYF TGTGCCAGCAGCCAAGATGTTACTAGTCCGAGCTACGAGCAGTACTTC
TRBJ2-2 - 16 few TRBV6-5 CASSYSAGQNTGELFF TGTGCCAGCAGTTACTCGGCGGGGCAGAACACCGGGGAGCTGTTTTTT
TRBJ2-1 TRBD2 16 once TRBV7-6 CASSHIAGGPYNEQFF TGTGCCAGCAGCCACATAGCGGGAGGACCTTACAATGAGCAGTTCTTC
TRBJ1-1 - 11 - TRBV30 CALRLNTEAFF TGTGCCCTTCGACTGAACACTGAAGCTTTCTTT
TRBJ1-4 - 14 - TRBV6-5 CASSWTAGEEKLFF TGTGCCAGCAGTTGGACAGCGGGCGAGGAAAAACTGTTTTTT